The source of this T cell receptor (beta chain) is a study of regulatory T cells in long-lasting Graves disease. Study-level background: The term persistent Graves' disease signified upward of 5 years on antithyroid drugs with positive TSH receptor antibodies.

General observations from the study: Preferential use of TRBV28, TRBJ1-2 and TRBJ2-5 was seen in persistent disease.

CDR1 is MDHEN and CDR2 is SYDVKM in the germline V gene. Trimming shortened V by 6 bases and J by 5 bases, and 11 bases separated the two germline ends. This CDR3 has 12 amino acids. This sample's time point: persistent/refractory GD, antithyroid drugs over 5 years with positive TRAb. The TCR library was prepared using RNA isolated from PBMCs. Peripheral blood, at about 9 milliliters, went into EDTA tubes. This clonotype came up many times. The antigen is undetermined. According to the study, TCR beta libraries were built with iRepertoire HTBI primers and CDR3-region Arm-PCR. Original data processing: Analysis of the samples identified approximately 63 TRBV and 15 or so TRBJ segments. A single record per CDR3 protein comes from TCRdb applying MiXCR to the multiplex PCR reads. These V and J calls originate from TCRdb's pipeline instead of the authors' own analysis. The profile shows 390,000 or so distinct CDR3 sequences, 20% to 25% of them singletons.

The chain combines TRBV28 with TRBJ2-7, with D perhaps TRBD1 (6 bases). This TCR derives from a woman aged 40 to 55 with Graves disease. Here the sequenced sample was peripheral blood mononuclear cells (PBMCs), taken when the disease was refractory, from a patient treated with antithyroid drugs. CDR3 DNA sequence: TGTGCCAGCAGACCACAGGGTCACGAGCAGTACTTC. Translated, it gives CASRPQGHEQYF.